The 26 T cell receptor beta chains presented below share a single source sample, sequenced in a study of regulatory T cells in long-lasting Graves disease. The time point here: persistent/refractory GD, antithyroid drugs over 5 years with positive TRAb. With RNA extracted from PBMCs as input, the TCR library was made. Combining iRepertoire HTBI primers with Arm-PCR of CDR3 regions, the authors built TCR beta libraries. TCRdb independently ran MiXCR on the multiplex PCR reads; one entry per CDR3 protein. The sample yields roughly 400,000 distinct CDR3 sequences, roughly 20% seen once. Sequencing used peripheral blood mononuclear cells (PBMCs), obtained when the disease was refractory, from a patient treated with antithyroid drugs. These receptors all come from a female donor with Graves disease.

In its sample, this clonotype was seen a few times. CDR3 DNA: TGCAGTGCTAGAGAAGGTGTCAGGACCTACGAGCAGTACTTC. It specifies CSAREGVRTYEQYF. This chain joins TRBV20-1 and TRBJ2-7; D uncertain. The V gene lost 0 bases and the J gene lost 2 bases, with 11 bases spanning the gap. In germline, CDR1 is DFQATT, CDR2 SNEGSKA (reference sequence). This CDR3 has 14 amino acids.

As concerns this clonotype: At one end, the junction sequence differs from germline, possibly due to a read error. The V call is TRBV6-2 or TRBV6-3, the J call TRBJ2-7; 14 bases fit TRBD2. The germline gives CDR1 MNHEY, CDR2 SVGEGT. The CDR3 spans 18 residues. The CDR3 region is CVSRNNLPGLAGAWEQYF. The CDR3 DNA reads TGTGTCAGCAGAAACAACCTCCCGGGACTAGCGGGAGCATGGGAGCAGTACTTC.

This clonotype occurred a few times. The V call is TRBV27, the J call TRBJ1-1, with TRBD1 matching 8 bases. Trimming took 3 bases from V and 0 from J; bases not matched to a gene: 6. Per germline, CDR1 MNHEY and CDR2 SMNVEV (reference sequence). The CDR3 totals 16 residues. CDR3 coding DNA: TGTGCCAGCAGTTTCCTCGGACAGGGATTGAACACTGAAGCTTTCTTT. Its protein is CASSFLGQGLNTEAFF.

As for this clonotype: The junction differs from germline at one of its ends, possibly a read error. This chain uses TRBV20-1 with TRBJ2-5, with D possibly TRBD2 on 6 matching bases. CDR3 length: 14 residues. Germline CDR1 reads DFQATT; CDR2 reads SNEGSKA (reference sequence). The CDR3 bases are TGCAGTGCTGGAGATAGCGGCTACCAAGAGACCCAGTACTTC. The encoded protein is CSAGDSGYQETQYF.

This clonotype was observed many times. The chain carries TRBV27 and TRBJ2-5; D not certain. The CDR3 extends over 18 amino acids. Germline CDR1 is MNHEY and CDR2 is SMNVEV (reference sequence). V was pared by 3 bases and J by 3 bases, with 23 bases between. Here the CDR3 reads CASSFSPIGAVGEETQYF. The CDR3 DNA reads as TGTGCCAGCAGTTTTTCTCCGATCGGTGCGGTCGGCGAAGAGACCCAGTACTTC.

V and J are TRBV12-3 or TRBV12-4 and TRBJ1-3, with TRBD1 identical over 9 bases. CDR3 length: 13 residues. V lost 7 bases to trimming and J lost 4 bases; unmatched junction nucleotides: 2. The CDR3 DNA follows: TGTGCCAGCATGGACAGGGGCGGAAACACCATATATTTT. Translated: CASMDRGGNTIYF.

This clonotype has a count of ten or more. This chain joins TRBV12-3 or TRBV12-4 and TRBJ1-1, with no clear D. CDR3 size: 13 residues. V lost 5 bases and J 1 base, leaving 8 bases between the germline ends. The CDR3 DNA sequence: TGTGCCAGCAGTACCCAGTCGAACACTGAAGCTTTCTTT. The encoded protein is CASSTQSNTEAFF.

The CDR3 sequence: CSASLTRDPGNTIYF. CDR3 DNA sequence: TGCAGTGCTAGCCTTACGAGGGACCCTGGAAACACCATATATTTT. The rearrangement uses TRBV20-1 and TRBJ1-3; D may be TRBD1 (5 bases). This CDR3 has 15 amino acids. In germline, CDR1 is DFQATT, CDR2 SNEGSKA (reference sequence). V was pared by 3 bases and J by 2 bases, with 14 bases between.

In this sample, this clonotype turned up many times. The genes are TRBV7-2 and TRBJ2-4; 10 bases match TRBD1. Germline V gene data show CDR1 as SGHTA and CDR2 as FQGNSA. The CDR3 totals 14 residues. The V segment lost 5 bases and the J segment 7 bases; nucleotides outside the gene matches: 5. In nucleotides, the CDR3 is TGTGCCAGCAGCCCAGGGACAGGGGCGAACATTCAGTACTTC. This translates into CASSPGTGANIQYF.

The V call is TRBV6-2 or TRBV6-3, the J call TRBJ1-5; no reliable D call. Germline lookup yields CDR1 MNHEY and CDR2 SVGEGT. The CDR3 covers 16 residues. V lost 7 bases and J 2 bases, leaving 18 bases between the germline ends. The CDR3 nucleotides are TGTGCCAGCACCGCCGGATTTATTGGGGGCAATCAGCCCCAGCATTTT. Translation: CASTAGFIGGNQPQHF.

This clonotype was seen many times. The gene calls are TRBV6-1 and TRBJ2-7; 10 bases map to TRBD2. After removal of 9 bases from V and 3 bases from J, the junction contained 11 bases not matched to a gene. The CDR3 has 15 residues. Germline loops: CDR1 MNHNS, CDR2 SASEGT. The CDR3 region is CASQVLAGVFYEQYF. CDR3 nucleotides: TGTGCCAGTCAGGTCCTAGCGGGAGTTTTCTACGAGCAGTACTTC.

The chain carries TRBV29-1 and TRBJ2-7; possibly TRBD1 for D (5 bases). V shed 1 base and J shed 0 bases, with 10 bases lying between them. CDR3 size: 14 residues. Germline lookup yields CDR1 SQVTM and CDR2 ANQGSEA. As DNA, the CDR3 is TGCAGCGTTGAAGGGGGCCAGGGCTCCTACGAGCAGTACTTC. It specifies CSVEGGQGSYEQYF.

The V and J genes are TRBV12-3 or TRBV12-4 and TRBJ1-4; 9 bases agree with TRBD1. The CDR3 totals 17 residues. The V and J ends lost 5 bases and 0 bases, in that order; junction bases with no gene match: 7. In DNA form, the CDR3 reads TGTGCCAGCAGTCTCCGGACAGGGGTGGCAACTAATGAAAAACTGTTTTTT. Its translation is CASSLRTGVATNEKLFF.

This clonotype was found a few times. The CDR3 DNA follows: TGTGCCAGCAGTTTCCTCGGGACAGGGACCTATGGCTACACCTTC. This codes for CASSFLGTGTYGYTF. The genes are TRBV28 and TRBJ1-2; 9 nucleotides agree with TRBD1. The trim removed 3 bases at V and 4 bases at J, leaving 6 bases unmatched. The CDR3 has 15 residues. Germline lookup yields CDR1 MDHEN and CDR2 SYDVKM.

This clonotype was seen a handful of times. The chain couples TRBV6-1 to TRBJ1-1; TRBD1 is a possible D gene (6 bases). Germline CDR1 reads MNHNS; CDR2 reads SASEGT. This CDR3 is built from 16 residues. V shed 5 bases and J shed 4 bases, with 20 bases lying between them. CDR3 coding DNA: TGTGCCAGCAGTACCACGCCGGGGGGGGGCCGCACTGAAGCTTTCTTT. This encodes CASSTTPGGGRTEAFF.

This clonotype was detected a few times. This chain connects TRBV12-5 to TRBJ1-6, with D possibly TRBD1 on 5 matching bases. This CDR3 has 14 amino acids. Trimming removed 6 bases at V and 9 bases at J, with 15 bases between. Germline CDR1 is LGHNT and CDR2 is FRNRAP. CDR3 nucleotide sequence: TGTGCTAGTGGCTCTCGGTCGGGGGTTTCACCCCTCCACTTT. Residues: CASGSRSGVSPLHF.

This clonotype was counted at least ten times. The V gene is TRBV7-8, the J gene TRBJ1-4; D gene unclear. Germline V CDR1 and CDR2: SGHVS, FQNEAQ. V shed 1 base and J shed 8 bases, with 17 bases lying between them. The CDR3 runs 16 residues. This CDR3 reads CASSLVPTPRREKLFF. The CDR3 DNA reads TGTGCCAGCAGCTTAGTTCCGACTCCCAGACGCGAAAAACTGTTTTTT.

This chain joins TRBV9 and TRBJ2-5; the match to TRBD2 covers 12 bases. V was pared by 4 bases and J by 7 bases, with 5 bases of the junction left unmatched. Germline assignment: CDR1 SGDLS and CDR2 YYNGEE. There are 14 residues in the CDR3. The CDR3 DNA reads TGTGCCAGCAGCCTAGCGGGAGGGCCGGGGACCCAGTACTTC. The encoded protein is CASSLAGGPGTQYF. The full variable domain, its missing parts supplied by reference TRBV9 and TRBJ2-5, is DSGVTQTPKHLITATGQRVTLRCSPRSGDLSVYWYQQSLDQGLQFLIQYYNGEERAKGNILERFSAQQFPDLHSELNLSSLELGDSALYFCASSLAGGPGTQYFGPGTRLLVL.

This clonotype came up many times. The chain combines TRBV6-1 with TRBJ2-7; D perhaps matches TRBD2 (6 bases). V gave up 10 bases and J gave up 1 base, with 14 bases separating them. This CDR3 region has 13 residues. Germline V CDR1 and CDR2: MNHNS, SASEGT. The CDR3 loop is CAILSGESYEQYF. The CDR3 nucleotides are TGTGCCATCTTATCGGGGGAGTCCTACGAGCAGTACTTC.

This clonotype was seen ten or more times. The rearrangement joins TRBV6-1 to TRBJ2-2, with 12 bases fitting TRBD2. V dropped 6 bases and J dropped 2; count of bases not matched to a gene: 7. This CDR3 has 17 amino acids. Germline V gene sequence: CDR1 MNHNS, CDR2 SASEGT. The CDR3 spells CASRGLAGGPNTGELFF. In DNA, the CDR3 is TGTGCCAGCAGAGGGCTAGCGGGAGGGCCCAACACCGGGGAGCTGTTTTTT.

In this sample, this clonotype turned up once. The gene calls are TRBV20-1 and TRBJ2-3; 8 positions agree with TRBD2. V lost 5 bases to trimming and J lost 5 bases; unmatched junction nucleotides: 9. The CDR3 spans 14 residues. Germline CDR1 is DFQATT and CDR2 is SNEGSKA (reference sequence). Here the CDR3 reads CSAAGLGTVDTQYF. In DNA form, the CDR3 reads TGCAGTGCTGCGGGACTAGGGACTGTAGATACGCAGTATTTT.

The CDR3 region is CASSLGPGTYNEQFF. CDR3 sequence (DNA): TGTGCCAGCAGCTTAGGGCCCGGAACCTACAATGAGCAGTTCTTC. This chain connects TRBV7-3 to TRBJ2-1; D unresolved. With 2 bases removed from V and 2 bases from J, the gap between germline ends came to 10 bases. Germline V gene data show CDR1 as SGHTA and CDR2 as FQGTGA. This CDR3 spans 15 amino acids. The variable domain in full, with the rest retrieved from reference TRBV7-3 and TRBJ2-1, is GAGVSQTPSNKVTEKGKYVELRCDPISGHTALYWYRQSLGQGPEFLIYFQGTGAADDSGLPNDRFFAVRPEGSVSTLKIQRTERGDSAVYLCASSLGPGTYNEQFFGPGTRLTVL.

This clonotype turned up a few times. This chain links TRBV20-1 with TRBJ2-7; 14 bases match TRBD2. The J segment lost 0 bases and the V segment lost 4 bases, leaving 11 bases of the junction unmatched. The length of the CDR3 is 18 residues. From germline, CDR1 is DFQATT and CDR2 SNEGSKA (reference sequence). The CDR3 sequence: CSATQPPTSGRGSYEQYF. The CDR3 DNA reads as TGCAGTGCTACCCAGCCGCCGACTAGCGGGAGGGGCTCCTACGAGCAGTACTTC.

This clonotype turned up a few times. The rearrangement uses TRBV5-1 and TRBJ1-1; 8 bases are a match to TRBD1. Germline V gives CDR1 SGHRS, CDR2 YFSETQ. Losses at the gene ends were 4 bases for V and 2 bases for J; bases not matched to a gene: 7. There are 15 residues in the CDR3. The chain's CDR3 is CASSPRTGHNTEAFF. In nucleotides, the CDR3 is TGCGCCAGCAGCCCAAGGACAGGGCACAACACTGAAGCTTTCTTT.

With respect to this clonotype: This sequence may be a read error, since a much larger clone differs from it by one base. CDR3 nucleotide sequence: TGTGCCAGCAGCCGAAGACTAGCGGTGCCCGAGCTGTTTTTT. Translating it yields CASSRRLAVPELFF. The chain joins TRBV3-1 to TRBJ2-2; 9 bases align to TRBD2. Germline CDR1 is LGHDT and CDR2 is YNNKEL (reference sequence). The CDR3 consists of 14 residues. J gave up 11 bases and V 4 bases, and 8 bases lay outside the gene matches. Based on the CDR3 plus reference TRBV3-1 and TRBJ2-2, the full variable domain is DTAVSQTPKYLVTQMGNDKSIKCEQNLGHDTMYWYKQDSKKFLKIMFSYNNKELIINETVPNRFSPKSPDKAHLNLHINSLELGDSAVYFCASSRRLAVPELFFGEGSRLTVL.

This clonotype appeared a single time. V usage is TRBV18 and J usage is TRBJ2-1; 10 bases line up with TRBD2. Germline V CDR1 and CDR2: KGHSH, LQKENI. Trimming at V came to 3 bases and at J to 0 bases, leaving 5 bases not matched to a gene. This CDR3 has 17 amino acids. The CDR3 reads CASSPRTSGGSYNEQFF. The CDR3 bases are TGTGCCAGCTCACCTAGGACTAGCGGAGGCTCCTACAATGAGCAGTTCTTC.